This note documents a single TCR beta chain sequence. There is no known antigen for this receptor. Base qualities are missing; no much larger clone stands one base away. Using the deep immunoSEQ assay, TCR CDR3 regions were amplified from genomic DNA by multiplex PCR. For each cell subset, the extracted genomic DNA was distributed evenly across all wells of several immunoSEQ 96-well plates, and each plate served as one replicate. For sorted subsets, each replicate PCR was loaded with around 220 ng genomic DNA, equivalent to about 30,000 T cell genomes. The purified libraries were quantified using a Qubit 3.0 fluorometer, sized with a Bioanalyzer 2100, and then quantified again using the KAPA Library Quantification kit. Every immunoSEQ 96-well plate was sequenced on a separate single-read 150-cycle Illumina NextSeq 550 flow cell. In the source study's methods: The immunoSEQ output contained only junctional sequences without quality scores, so filtering could not match that applied to full-length reads. Sequences were annotated with PyIR, a Python wrapper for IgBLAST v1.9, using IMGT germline references to assign V/J genes and CDR3. Reads with weak V/J assignments (E-value above 1e-6), missing CDR3, stop codons, out-of-frame junctions, or ambiguous translated residues were removed. V3J clonotypes were defined by identical inferred V gene, J gene, and CDR3 amino acid sequence. Percentage overlap between repertoires was calculated by dividing the number of shared unique clonotypes by the size of the smaller repertoire. Repertoire richness was assessed with RTK rarefaction, the Chao1 estimator, and Recon v2.1 estimates of unobserved clonotypes. Generation probabilities were computed with OLGA for all TCRbeta clonotypes obtained by the gDNA method from several donors. In TCRdb, the immuneACCESS table is reduced to in-frame sequences with V and J assigned. These tables do not hold every clone; where another copy was compared, an unresolved V gene accounts for under half, and the others remain unexplained. The V and J calls and clone size come from that table; D and trimming were worked out from the DNA. The sample data list some 630,000 clones, and 55% to 75% of these were observed just once. The ten largest clones add up to around 1.8% of the sample.

The donors were healthy, HIV-negative adults with no recently reported acute infections or vaccinations. All donors were Caucasian adults living in Nashville, Tennessee, USA. CD4+ T cells were enriched by magnetic negative selection, after which naive cells were positively selected on CD45RA and the negative fraction was taken as the memory subset. Blood was collected by leukapheresis, and PBMCs were isolated by Ficoll-Histopaque density gradient centrifugation and then cryopreserved in liquid nitrogen vapor phase. Analytical flow cytometry was used to check the purity and quantity of every magnetically sorted T cell population. Genomic DNA was isolated from each sorted fraction and quantified by UV absorbance on a Nanodrop 2000c. Sequences MNHEY (CDR1) and SMNVEV (CDR2) are obtained from the germline V gene (reference sequence). The CDR3 starts with the cysteine, ends with the phenylalanine, and has 15 residues. Only the CDR3 region is kept as DNA, spanning 45 bases read in frame from base 1. V has 5 bases trimmed and J has 3 bases trimmed; junction bases matching no gene number 5.

This sample was taken from a study of shared clonotypes between healthy human individuals (dated by TCRdb to about 2020). Concerning the study at large: The cohort comprised two women and three men aged 18 to 49 years. For each donor, CD4 naive and CD4 memory were each given three plates, CD8 naive was given two plates, and CD8 memory was given one plate. The study deeply sequenced blood TCR repertoires of about 5 healthy adults to estimate repertoire size and the extent of clonotype sharing between individuals. Different laboratories and diverse techniques were used to prepare libraries and sequence TCR repertoires, to increase sequencing depth and limit assay-specific biases. Each donor's leukapheresis produced roughly between roughly 0.85 and 9.5 billion PBMCs. What the authors observed across the whole study: Naive subsets generally had larger estimated clonotype richness than memory subsets did. The small number of donors limited the genetic and exposure-history diversity represented. Based on pairwise subsampling, the degree of clonotype sharing among donors was expected to be affected by sequencing depth. Sharing across a handful of donors was observed for about 5% of naive CD4, over 3% of naive CD8, over 2% of memory CD4, and about 0.38% of memory CD8 clonotypes. Only blood was sampled, and tissue TCR repertoires likely differ from those in blood. Compared with non-shared clonotypes, the clonotypes found in all four sorted-subset donors had higher generation probabilities. Incomplete sequencing was indicated by rarefaction of sorted-subset datasets, despite the large sequencing depth.

This chain joins TRBV27 to TRBJ2-7, with TRBD2 matching 12 junction bases. Sequenced input: memory CD4+ T cells sorted from blood. Sample cell subset or site, as interpreted from the label and publication: CD45RA-negative fraction. The sequence derives from a woman aged 25 to 39 in good health. The CDR3 loop reads CASSRGTSGFYEQYF. The DNA sequence is as follows: TGTGCCAGCAGTCGCGGGACTAGCGGGTTCTACGAGCAGTACTTC.